Listed below are T cell receptor beta chains from one sample, sequenced in a study of patients and donors after allogeneic stem cell transplantation. TCRdb used MiXCR to reprocess the RT-PCR reads, holding one entry per CDR3 protein. The sample holds over 400,000 distinct CDR3 sequences, approximately 16% seen once. The sample comprised blood, either unsorted or a sorted T cell fraction (not recorded which). These receptors all come from a human donor who was either an allogeneic HSCT recipient or a stem cell or donor lymphocyte infusion donor (not recorded which). It is not recorded whose cells these are; they may come from a transplant donor. Each CDR3 is given with its conserved first and last residue. D genes are given only for firm matches. Clone size is shown for a subset of rows, as once, few, many or a class of expanded clone.

v_gene	j_gene	abundance	d_gene	CDR3nt	CDR3aa
TRBV6-1	TRBJ2-7	few	NA	TGTGCCTTCCCCGGGGGACAGTGCTACGAGCAGTACTTC	CAFPGGQCYEQYF
TRBV4-3	TRBJ1-4	NA	NA	TGCGCCAGCAGCCGGTCGGACAGCGACCATGAAAAACTGTTTTTT	CASSRSDSDHEKLFF
TRBV12-3/TRBV12-4	TRBJ1-1	NA	NA	TGTGCCAGCAGTTTAGCGAGGACCGATATGAACACTGAAGCTTTCTTT	CASSLARTDMNTEAFF
TRBV6-1	TRBJ1-4	few	TRBD1	TGTGCCAGCAGGCCAGACAGGGACGAAAAACTGTTTTTT	CASRPDRDEKLFF
TRBV5-6	TRBJ2-1	NA	NA	TGTGCCAGCAGCTTGGGGATCAATGAGCAGTTCTTC	CASSLGINEQFF
TRBV20-1	TRBJ1-5	NA	NA	TGCAGTGCTAGAAGGGGACGTGGTGGTAGAGGGGAGTATCAGCCCCAGCATTTT	CSARRGRGGRGEYQPQHF
TRBV11-1	TRBJ2-2	NA	NA	TGTGCCAGCAGCTTATGGGCAGGCGTCACCGGGGAGCTGTTTTTT	CASSLWAGVTGELFF
TRBV24-1	TRBJ1-1	NA	NA	TGTGCCACCAGTGATCTACAGGGTATTAGGGACATGAACACTGAAGCTTTCTTT	CATSDLQGIRDMNTEAFF
TRBV4-2	TRBJ2-7	few	NA	TGTGCCAGCAGCCAAGAGAGCAGGGGCTCCTACGAGCAGTACTTC	CASSQESRGSYEQYF
TRBV6-2/TRBV6-3	TRBJ2-1	NA	TRBD1	TGTGCCAGCAGTTACGTGGACAGGGTCTACAATGAGCAGTTCTTC	CASSYVDRVYNEQFF
TRBV6-2/TRBV6-3	TRBJ2-2	few	NA	TGTGCCAGCAGTTACGCGGTGTTGGGAACCGGGGAGCTGTTTTTT	CASSYAVLGTGELFF
TRBV25-1	TRBJ2-7	NA	TRBD2	TGTGCCAGCAGGACCGGCCTAGCGGGAGGCTACGAGCAGTACTTC	CASRTGLAGGYEQYF
TRBV29-1	TRBJ1-5	many	NA	TGCAGCGTTGGGGGACGGAATCAGCCCCAGCATTTT	CSVGGRNQPQHF
TRBV29-1	TRBJ2-5	NA	NA	TGCAGCGTTGTAGGCGAGTGGGGGGACCGCAATCCGCAAGAGACCCAGTACTTC	CSVVGEWGDRNPQETQYF
TRBV18	TRBJ2-3	NA	TRBD2	TGTGCCAGCTCACCAACCCACTCACGAGCGGGACGCACAGATACGCAGTATTTT	CASSPTHSRAGRTDTQYF
TRBV6-1	TRBJ2-1	NA	NA	TGTGCCAGCGGGGGGTACAGAGGACGTTTTGGTGAGCAGTTCTTC	CASGGYRGRFGEQFF
TRBV15	TRBJ1-2	large	NA	TGTGCCACCAGCACTGGACCCCTTGGCTACACCTTC	CATSTGPLGYTF
TRBV7-8	TRBJ2-3	NA	NA	TGTGCCAGCAGCTCTTGGGAGGGGGCAGATACGCAGTATTTT	CASSSWEGADTQYF
TRBV27	TRBJ2-4	NA	NA	TGTGCCAGCAGTCGGTTAGGGGACGATAAAAACATTCAGTACTTC	CASSRLGDDKNIQYF
TRBV11-2	TRBJ2-3	few	NA	TGTGCCAGCAAAGGTTCCGAGAGCGCTACGCAGTATTTT	CASKGSESATQYF
TRBV9	TRBJ2-5	NA	NA	TGTGCCAGCAGCGGAAACAGCGGCCCTCAGTACTTC	CASSGNSGPQYF
TRBV7-8	TRBJ2-2	many	TRBD1	TGTGCCAGCAGCTTAGGACAGGGGGCCGGCGGGGAGCTGTTTTTT	CASSLGQGAGGELFF
TRBV30	TRBJ2-7	NA	NA	TGTGCCTGGAGTGTCCAGCTTGGGGTAGTGCAGTACTTC	CAWSVQLGVVQYF
TRBV6-2/TRBV6-3	TRBJ1-5	few	NA	TGTGCCAGCAGTTCACGAGACCAAGGCAGCAATCAGCCCCAGCATTTT	CASSSRDQGSNQPQHF
TRBV20-1	TRBJ2-1	NA	NA	TGCAGTGCTAGCCCGAGGCGGAATGAGCAGTTCTTC	CSASPRRNEQFF
TRBV27	TRBJ2-3	NA	TRBD2	TGTGCCAGCACCAGTCTCTTGCGGGGGGCCACAGATACGCAGTATTTT	CASTSLLRGATDTQYF
TRBV4-1	TRBJ1-2	NA	TRBD1	TGCGCCAGCAGCCAACTTACAGGGGGCGGAAGCTATGGCTACACCTTC	CASSQLTGGGSYGYTF
TRBV5-6	TRBJ2-3	many	NA	TGTGCCAGCAGCTTGGGACAGTCCCCCACAGATACGCAGTATTTT	CASSLGQSPTDTQYF
TRBV11-2	TRBJ2-4	few	NA	TGTGCCAGCAGCCTTTCCGACAAAAACATTCAGTACTTC	CASSLSDKNIQYF
TRBV4-2	TRBJ2-3	NA	TRBD2	TGTGCCAGCAGCCAAGATTCCGGGGGACTAGGCACAGATACGCAGTATTTT	CASSQDSGGLGTDTQYF
TRBV4-1	TRBJ2-4	many	NA	TGCGCCAGCAGCTCCTACCCCCCGGGGACGAACATTCAGTACTTC	CASSSYPPGTNIQYF
TRBV20-1	TRBJ2-1	few	NA	TGCAGTGCTAGCAGCTCCGCTGGGCAGTTCTTC	CSASSSAGQFF
TRBV12-3/TRBV12-4	TRBJ1-2	many	TRBD1	TGTGCCAGCAGTAAGGGACAGGGGGCGACCTATGGCTACACCTTC	CASSKGQGATYGYTF
TRBV7-8	TRBJ2-2	NA	TRBD2	TGTGCCAGCAGCAACGTAGCGGGATACACCGGGGAGCTGTTTTTT	CASSNVAGYTGELFF
TRBV7-9	TRBJ2-2	once	NA	TGTGCCAGCAGCTTCCAGACCCTTAACACCGGGGAGCTGTTTTTT	CASSFQTLNTGELFF
TRBV12-3/TRBV12-4	TRBJ2-4	many	NA	TGTGCCAGCAGTTTAACGCAGCTAGAGGACATTCAGTACTTC	CASSLTQLEDIQYF
TRBV29-1	TRBJ2-7	NA	TRBD2	TGCAGCGTTGGGGCGGCTAGCGGGAGTCTTAGGCGCGAGCAGTACTTC	CSVGAASGSLRREQYF
TRBV7-2	TRBJ1-4	many	NA	TGTGCCAGCAGCTACCAGGGTCTAGAAGGAAAACTGTTTTTT	CASSYQGLEGKLFF
TRBV20-1	TRBJ1-5	NA	NA	TGCAGTGCTAGACCTGGGGGGGGCAATCAGCCCCAGCATTTT	CSARPGGGNQPQHF
TRBV5-1	TRBJ2-2	few	TRBD1	TGCGCCAGCAGCTTCGCGGGGACAGGAAATCCCGGGGAGCTGTTTTTT	CASSFAGTGNPGELFF
TRBV5-6	TRBJ2-7	few	TRBD2	TGTGCCAGCAGCAGGTGGCGGGAGAAAACCTACGAGCAGTACTTC	CASSRWREKTYEQYF
TRBV9	TRBJ1-2	NA	TRBD1	TGTGCCAGCAGCAGAAGGTCGGACAGGGCCGTTGCCTATGGCTACACCTTC	CASSRRSDRAVAYGYTF
TRBV28	TRBJ2-7	few	NA	TGTGCCAGCATACGAGGCTCAACCTACGAGCAGTACTTC	CASIRGSTYEQYF
TRBV3-1	TRBJ2-1	few	NA	TGTGCCAGCAGCCTGGGCTGGGGCGGAGGATCCTACAATGAGCAGTTCTTC	CASSLGWGGGSYNEQFF
TRBV12-3/TRBV12-4	TRBJ1-1	many	TRBD1	TGTGCCAGCAAGGACAGGGCTGAAGCTTTCTTT	CASKDRAEAFF
TRBV4-3	TRBJ2-1	NA	TRBD2	TGCGCCAGCAGCCAGATCCTAGCGGGGGACAATGAGCAGTTCTTC	CASSQILAGDNEQFF
TRBV5-6	TRBJ1-2	NA	NA	TGTGCCAGCAGCTTGAGGCCGGGCGGCTACACCTTC	CASSLRPGGYTF
TRBV21-1	TRBJ2-5	few	NA	TGTGCCAGCAGCAAAGTCTGGGCTGCCGGGCCCCAGTACTTC	CASSKVWAAGPQYF
TRBV12-3/TRBV12-4	TRBJ1-1	NA	NA	TGTGCCAGCAGTCCCGAGGACACGAACACTGAAGCTTTCTTT	CASSPEDTNTEAFF